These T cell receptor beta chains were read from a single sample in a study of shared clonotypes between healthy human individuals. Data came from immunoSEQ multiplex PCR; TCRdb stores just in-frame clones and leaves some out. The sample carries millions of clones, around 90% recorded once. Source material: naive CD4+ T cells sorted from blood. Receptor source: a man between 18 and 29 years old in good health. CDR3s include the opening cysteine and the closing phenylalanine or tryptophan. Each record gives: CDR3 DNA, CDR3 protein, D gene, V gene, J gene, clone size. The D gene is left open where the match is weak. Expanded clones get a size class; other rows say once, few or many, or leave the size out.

cdr3_nt: TGTGCCAGCAGCCAAATCCCGGCCTATGGCTACACCTTC; cdr3_aa: CASSQIPAYGYTF; d_call: NA; v_call: TRBV14; j_call: TRBJ1-2; clone_size: NA
cdr3_nt: TGCGCCAGCAGCTTCCGGGACCTGATAAATGAAAAACTGTTTTTT; cdr3_aa: CASSFRDLINEKLFF; d_call: NA; v_call: TRBV5-1; j_call: TRBJ1-4; clone_size: NA
cdr3_nt: TGTGCCAGCAGCTTAGGGGCAGGAGAAGCTTTCTTT; cdr3_aa: CASSLGAGEAFF; d_call: NA; v_call: TRBV13; j_call: TRBJ1-1; clone_size: NA
cdr3_nt: TGCGCCAGCAGCCATGGACAGACGAATGAAAAACTGTTTTTT; cdr3_aa: CASSHGQTNEKLFF; d_call: NA; v_call: TRBV4-1; j_call: TRBJ1-4; clone_size: few
cdr3_nt: TGTGCCAGCATCCAGCGGTCTGGGCTCCACACTGAAGCTTTCTTT; cdr3_aa: CASIQRSGLHTEAFF; d_call: NA; v_call: TRBV6-5; j_call: TRBJ1-1; clone_size: few
cdr3_nt: TGTGCCAGCAGCTTGGGGGGGGCTAGCGGGACACTAGCCAAAAACATTCAGTACTTC; cdr3_aa: CASSLGGASGTLAKNIQYF; d_call: TRBD2; v_call: TRBV5-4; j_call: TRBJ2-4; clone_size: once
cdr3_nt: TGTGCCAGCAGCAGGACAGGGCGCTACGAAAAACTGTTTTTT; cdr3_aa: CASSRTGRYEKLFF; d_call: TRBD1; v_call: TRBV28; j_call: TRBJ1-4; clone_size: NA
cdr3_nt: TGTGCCAGCAGTCCCCGGGCCCAGAGCTCCTACGAGCAGTACTTC; cdr3_aa: CASSPRAQSSYEQYF; d_call: NA; v_call: TRBV6-1; j_call: TRBJ2-7; clone_size: NA
cdr3_nt: TGTGCCAGCTCGTCGTGGGGAACTAATGAAAAACTGTTTTTT; cdr3_aa: CASSSWGTNEKLFF; d_call: NA; v_call: TRBV18; j_call: TRBJ1-4; clone_size: NA
cdr3_nt: TGTGCCAGCAGCGTGGGACTAGCGGACCCCTACAATGAGCAGTTCTTC; cdr3_aa: CASSVGLADPYNEQFF; d_call: TRBD2; v_call: TRBV5-6; j_call: TRBJ2-1; clone_size: NA
cdr3_nt: TGTGCCAGCAGTATCGAGACAGGGGGCTCCTACGAGCAGTACTTC; cdr3_aa: CASSIETGGSYEQYF; d_call: TRBD1; v_call: TRBV2; j_call: TRBJ2-7; clone_size: NA
cdr3_nt: TGTGCCAGCAGCCAAGGATACAGGGGGTCCTACAATGAGCAGTTCTTC; cdr3_aa: CASSQGYRGSYNEQFF; d_call: TRBD1; v_call: TRBV14; j_call: TRBJ2-1; clone_size: NA
cdr3_nt: TGCGCCAGCAGCCAGGGACAGGGGGCGCGGTACACTGAAGCTTTCTTT; cdr3_aa: CASSQGQGARYTEAFF; d_call: TRBD1; v_call: TRBV4-3; j_call: TRBJ1-1; clone_size: NA
cdr3_nt: TGTGCCAGCAGTTCTGGGGGAGGGACCTACGAGCAGTACTTC; cdr3_aa: CASSSGGGTYEQYF; d_call: TRBD2; v_call: TRBV28; j_call: TRBJ2-7; clone_size: NA
cdr3_nt: TGTGCCAGCAGCTTAGACGGGGACAGGGTGTTAGCCAAAAACATTCAGTACTTC; cdr3_aa: CASSLDGDRVLAKNIQYF; d_call: TRBD1; v_call: TRBV11-2; j_call: TRBJ2-4; clone_size: NA
cdr3_nt: TGCGCCAGCAGCCAAAAGTCAGGCGCAGATACGCAGTATTTT; cdr3_aa: CASSQKSGADTQYF; d_call: NA; v_call: TRBV10-1; j_call: TRBJ2-3; clone_size: NA
cdr3_nt: TGTGCCACCAGCAGAGCTCGGGTGGGGGCGTCCTCCGGGGAGCTGTTTTTT; cdr3_aa: CATSRARVGASSGELFF; d_call: NA; v_call: TRBV15; j_call: TRBJ2-2; clone_size: NA
cdr3_nt: TGTGCCAGCAGCCTCAGGACCCACTCCTACAATGAGCAGTTCTTC; cdr3_aa: CASSLRTHSYNEQFF; d_call: NA; v_call: TRBV5-4; j_call: TRBJ2-1; clone_size: NA
cdr3_nt: TGTGCCAGCAGCACCTCTAGGACAGGGTTTCATGAGCAGTTCTTC; cdr3_aa: CASSTSRTGFHEQFF; d_call: TRBD1; v_call: TRBV7-9; j_call: TRBJ2-1; clone_size: NA
cdr3_nt: TGTGCCAGCAGTGAAGCCAGGGACGGGTCACCCCTCCACTTT; cdr3_aa: CASSEARDGSPLHF; d_call: NA; v_call: TRBV2; j_call: TRBJ1-6; clone_size: NA
cdr3_nt: TGTGCCAGCAGCCTTACCGGGTTGGCGGAGACCCAGTACTTC; cdr3_aa: CASSLTGLAETQYF; d_call: NA; v_call: TRBV5-4; j_call: TRBJ2-5; clone_size: NA
cdr3_nt: TGTGCCAGCAGCCCCGACAGGGGGGAAAAACTGTTTTTT; cdr3_aa: CASSPDRGEKLFF; d_call: TRBD1; v_call: TRBV28; j_call: TRBJ1-4; clone_size: NA
cdr3_nt: TGCGCCAGCAGCTCCGAAGGAAACACCATATATTTT; cdr3_aa: CASSSEGNTIYF; d_call: NA; v_call: TRBV5-1; j_call: TRBJ1-3; clone_size: NA
cdr3_nt: TGTGCCAGCAGCCCAGACGACAGGTTTGGCTACACCTTC; cdr3_aa: CASSPDDRFGYTF; d_call: NA; v_call: TRBV7-9; j_call: TRBJ1-2; clone_size: NA
cdr3_nt: TGTGCCAGCAGCTCAGAAAGCCAAGTACATGGCTACACCTTC; cdr3_aa: CASSSESQVHGYTF; d_call: NA; v_call: TRBV7-9; j_call: TRBJ1-2; clone_size: NA
cdr3_nt: TGTGCCAGCAGACTACACCCACTAACTAACTATGGCTACACCTTC; cdr3_aa: CASRLHPLTNYGYTF; d_call: NA; v_call: TRBV6-1; j_call: TRBJ1-2; clone_size: NA
cdr3_nt: TGTGCCAGCCGTCCCGGGGGGAAAACCCAGTATGGCTACACCTTC; cdr3_aa: CASRPGGKTQYGYTF; d_call: NA; v_call: TRBV25-1; j_call: TRBJ1-2; clone_size: few
cdr3_nt: TGTGCCAGCAGACCGGGACAGCCCACCGGGGAGCTGTTTTTT; cdr3_aa: CASRPGQPTGELFF; d_call: TRBD1; v_call: TRBV5-6; j_call: TRBJ2-2; clone_size: NA
cdr3_nt: TGTGCCATCAGTGACGGACTATCTGGGGCCAACGTCCTGACTTTC; cdr3_aa: CAISDGLSGANVLTF; d_call: NA; v_call: TRBV10-3; j_call: TRBJ2-6; clone_size: NA
cdr3_nt: TGTGCCAGCAGTGAAGAAAGGAGAGAGACCCAGTACTTC; cdr3_aa: CASSEERRETQYF; d_call: NA; v_call: TRBV2; j_call: TRBJ2-5; clone_size: NA
cdr3_nt: TGTGCCAGTAGGGGGACAGGGGGCGACTATGGCTACACCTTC; cdr3_aa: CASRGTGGDYGYTF; d_call: TRBD1; v_call: TRBV19; j_call: TRBJ1-2; clone_size: NA
cdr3_nt: TGTGCCAGCAGTGCGTACAGGGCTTCCTACAATGAGCAGTTCTTC; cdr3_aa: CASSAYRASYNEQFF; d_call: NA; v_call: TRBV6-1; j_call: TRBJ2-1; clone_size: NA
cdr3_nt: TGCGCCAGCAGCCTCTCCAGGGAAGGGACCTATGGCTACACCTTC; cdr3_aa: CASSLSREGTYGYTF; d_call: NA; v_call: TRBV4-3; j_call: TRBJ1-2; clone_size: once
cdr3_nt: TGTGCCTGCTTGTGGGGGGGTAGCACAGATACGCAGTATTTT; cdr3_aa: CACLWGGSTDTQYF; d_call: TRBD2; v_call: TRBV2; j_call: TRBJ2-3; clone_size: NA
cdr3_nt: TGTGCCAGCAGCTCCGGACTAGCGGGAGTCGACACAGATACGCAGTATTTT; cdr3_aa: CASSSGLAGVDTDTQYF; d_call: TRBD2; v_call: TRBV7-2; j_call: TRBJ2-3; clone_size: NA
cdr3_nt: TGTGCCAGCAGTCAGGGCCAATCCCAGTACTTC; cdr3_aa: CASSQGQSQYF; d_call: NA; v_call: TRBV6-5; j_call: TRBJ2-7; clone_size: NA
cdr3_nt: TGTGCCAGCAGCGTAGAGGGGCAGGCAGGCTATAATTCACCCCTCCACTTT; cdr3_aa: CASSVEGQAGYNSPLHF; d_call: NA; v_call: TRBV9; j_call: TRBJ1-6; clone_size: NA